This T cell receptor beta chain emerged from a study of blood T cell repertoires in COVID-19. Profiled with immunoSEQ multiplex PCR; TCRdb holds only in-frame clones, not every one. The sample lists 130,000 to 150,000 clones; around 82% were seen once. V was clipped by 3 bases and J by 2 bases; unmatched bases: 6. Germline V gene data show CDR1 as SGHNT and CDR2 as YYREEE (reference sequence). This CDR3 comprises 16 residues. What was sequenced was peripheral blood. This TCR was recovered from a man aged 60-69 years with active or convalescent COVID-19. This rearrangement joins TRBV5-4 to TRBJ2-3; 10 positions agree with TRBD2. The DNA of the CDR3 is TGTGCCAGCAGCTCCAGGACTAGCGGCAACACAGATACGCAGTATTTT. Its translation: CASSSRTSGNTDTQYF. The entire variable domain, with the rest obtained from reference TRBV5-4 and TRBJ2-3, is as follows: ETGVTQSPTHLIKTRGQQVTLRCSSQSGHNTVSWYQQALGQGPQFIFQYYREEENGRGNFPPRFSGLQFPNYSSELNVNALELDDSALYLCASSSRTSGNTDTQYFGPGTRLTVL.